This is a list of T cell receptor beta chains from one sample in a study of beta chain features in type 1 diabetes. The assay was immunoSEQ multiplex PCR, and TCRdb's table has in-frame clones only and misses some. The sample lists 200,000 to 250,000 clones; under 70% were seen once. The sequencing input was naive CD4+ T cells from blood. These receptors originate from a man aged 30 to 39 in good health. The CDR3 runs from the conserved cysteine through the conserved F or W. A D gene is named only where the DNA matches it firmly. Size tells how often a clone was seen (once, few, many) or the class of an expanded clone, and some rows leave it out.

abundance	v_gene	d_gene	j_gene	CDR3nt	CDR3aa
NA	TRBV19	TRBD1	TRBJ1-5	TGTGCCAGTAGTACACAGGGGAGCAATCAGCCCCAGCATTTT	CASSTQGSNQPQHF
NA	TRBV29-1	TRBD1	TRBJ1-2	TGCAGCGTTTCCGGGACAGTCTATGGCTACACCTTC	CSVSGTVYGYTF
NA	TRBV2	NA	TRBJ2-1	TGTGCCAGCAGTGTTAGCGTCAGCAATGAGCAGTTCTTC	CASSVSVSNEQFF
NA	TRBV4-3	NA	TRBJ1-2	TGCGCCAGCAGCCAGGCCGGATCCGGCTATGGCTACACCTTC	CASSQAGSGYGYTF
few	TRBV9	NA	TRBJ1-2	TGTGCCAGCAGCGAGGGACCGAACTATGGCTACACCTTC	CASSEGPNYGYTF
NA	TRBV6-6	NA	TRBJ2-1	TGTGCCAGCAGCCATTATCAGACTGAGCAGTTCTTC	CASSHYQTEQFF
NA	TRBV19	NA	TRBJ2-7	TGTGCCAGTAGTCCCTGGGCCTCCTACGAGCAGTACTTC	CASSPWASYEQYF
NA	TRBV2	NA	TRBJ2-2	TGTGCCAGCACTACGGGAACCGGGGAGCTGTTTTTT	CASTTGTGELFF
NA	TRBV29-1	NA	TRBJ2-5	TGCAGCGTTGTTTGGGAGCGAGGACTTCAAGAGACCCAGTACTTC	CSVVWERGLQETQYF
NA	TRBV18	NA	TRBJ2-2	TGTGCCAGCTCACCGGGGACACCGAACACCGGGGAGCTGTTTTTT	CASSPGTPNTGELFF
NA	TRBV5-1	TRBD2	TRBJ2-1	TGCGCCAGCAGCTCGGGACTAGCGGGAGAGGGTGAGCAGTTCTTC	CASSSGLAGEGEQFF
NA	TRBV30	NA	TRBJ1-1	TGTGCCTGGACCCAGACAGTTATGAACACTGAAGCTTTCTTT	CAWTQTVMNTEAFF
few	TRBV30	NA	TRBJ2-2	TGTGCCTGGAGTCTCTTCGGGCCTTCTACCGGGGAGCTGTTTTTT	CAWSLFGPSTGELFF
NA	TRBV30	TRBD2	TRBJ2-5	TGTGCCTGGAGTCGGGGGGTGAGAGAGACCCAGTACTTC	CAWSRGVRETQYF
few	TRBV30	NA	TRBJ1-2	TGTGCCTGGAGCCTAGGACAAGGCTACACCTTC	CAWSLGQGYTF
few	TRBV29-1	NA	TRBJ1-3	TGCAGCGTTGAAGGGTCTGGAAACACCATATATTTT	CSVEGSGNTIYF
NA	TRBV5-1	NA	TRBJ2-5	TGCGCCAGCAGCTTGCTTACCGGGACGGGACAAGAGACCCAGTACTTC	CASSLLTGTGQETQYF
NA	TRBV14	TRBD1	TRBJ2-7	TGTGCCAGCAGCCCCCACGGACAGGCCTACGAGCAGTACTTC	CASSPHGQAYEQYF
NA	TRBV25-1	TRBD1	TRBJ1-2	TGTGCCAGCAGTGGACAGGGGGTACGTGGCTACACCTTC	CASSGQGVRGYTF
NA	TRBV6-5	TRBD1	TRBJ2-1	TGTGCCAGCAGTTCAGGACAGGGGTCCAATGAGCAGTTCTTC	CASSSGQGSNEQFF